A selection of T cell receptor beta chains follows, all from one sample in a study of blood T cell repertoires in COVID-19. Assay used: immunoSEQ multiplex PCR; TCRdb lists only in-frame clones, some missing. The sample has under 45,000 clones, 70% to 90% seen once. Input material: peripheral blood. These receptors all come from a man in his fifties or sixties with acute or convalescent COVID-19. Both conserved end residues are part of each CDR3. Each record gives: J gene, V gene, D gene, clone size, CDR3 protein, CDR3 DNA. D genes are given only for firm matches. Rows give clone size only sometimes, using once, few, many, or a class for an expanded clone.

TRBJ1-2 TRBV3-1/TRBV3-2 TRBD1 . CASRLQGAGGYTF TGTGCCAGCAGACTACAGGGGGCTGGTGGCTACACCTTC
TRBJ2-3 TRBV7-2 TRBD2 once CASSPGTSGGAPDTQYF TGTGCCAGCAGCCCTGGGACTAGCGGGGGGGCCCCAGATACGCAGTATTTT
TRBJ1-2 TRBV2 TRBD1 . CASSEFPGGVYGYTF TGTGCCAGCAGTGAATTTCCAGGGGGCGTCTATGGCTACACCTTC
TRBJ1-5 TRBV19 TRBD1 . CASSIVGTANNQPQHF TGTGCCAGTAGTATAGTTGGGACAGCGAACAATCAGCCCCAGCATTTT
TRBJ2-6 TRBV6-5 . . CASSYSQAGANVLTF TGTGCCAGCAGTTACTCACAGGCTGGGGCCAACGTCCTGACTTTC
TRBJ1-1 TRBV18 . . CASSPNPVAEAFF TGTGCCAGCTCACCGAACCCGGTCGCTGAAGCTTTCTTT
TRBJ1-5 TRBV19 . . CASSIRQVQHF TGTGCCAGTAGTATCAGACAGGTCCAGCATTTT
TRBJ2-2 TRBV27 . . CASSLIVPDTGELFF TGTGCCAGCAGTTTAATCGTCCCCGACACCGGGGAGCTGTTTTTT
TRBJ2-3 TRBV11-2 TRBD2 . CASSFSSGGSGDTQYF TGTGCCAGCAGCTTCTCCTCGGGGGGGTCCGGAGATACGCAGTATTTT
TRBJ1-2 TRBV6-5 . . CASSYSAGYGYTF TGTGCCAGCAGTTACTCGGCTGGCTATGGCTACACCTTC
TRBJ1-4 TRBV10-2 . . CASSKQATNEKLFF TGCGCCAGCAGTAAACAGGCCACTAATGAAAAACTGTTTTTT
TRBJ2-1 TRBV11-2 TRBD2 . CASSLAAGSSYNEQFF TGTGCCAGCAGCTTAGCAGCGGGGAGCTCCTACAATGAGCAGTTCTTC
TRBJ1-2 TRBV5-4 TRBD1 . CASSLTGGGNYGYTF TGTGCCAGCAGCTTAACAGGGGGCGGGAACTATGGCTACACCTTC
TRBJ2-3 TRBV4-3 . . CASSQGRAGSTDTQYF TGCGCCAGCAGCCAAGGTCGGGCGGGTAGCACAGATACGCAGTATTTT
TRBJ2-7 TRBV5-1 TRBD1 few CASSPGGTGLYEQYF TGCGCCAGCAGCCCAGGAGGGACAGGGTTATACGAGCAGTACTTC
TRBJ2-5 TRBV19 TRBD1 . CASSIQRRGLQETQYF TGTGCCAGTAGTATTCAACGCAGGGGGCTCCAAGAGACCCAGTACTTC
TRBJ2-1 TRBV18 TRBD2 . CASSRGTSGGVSNEQFF TGTGCCAGCTCACGCGGGACTAGCGGGGGGGTGAGCAATGAGCAGTTCTTC
TRBJ1-5 TRBV29-1 . . CSVTSGVNQPQHF TGCAGCGTCACCTCGGGGGTTAATCAGCCCCAGCATTTT
TRBJ1-1 TRBV19 . once CASGGQGALAEAFF TGTGCCAGCGGGGGGCAGGGCGCTTTGGCTGAAGCTTTCTTT
TRBJ2-3 TRBV5-1 TRBD1 . CASSPGGSGTDTQYF TGCGCCAGCAGCCCAGGGGGAAGTGGCACAGATACGCAGTATTTT
TRBJ2-7 TRBV2 TRBD1 . CASSAGDRVGIYEQYF TGTGCCAGCAGTGCCGGGGACAGGGTGGGTATATACGAGCAGTACTTC
TRBJ2-3 TRBV5-1 TRBD2 . CASSGASGGDTQYF TGCGCCAGCAGCGGGGCTAGCGGGGGGGATACGCAGTATTTT